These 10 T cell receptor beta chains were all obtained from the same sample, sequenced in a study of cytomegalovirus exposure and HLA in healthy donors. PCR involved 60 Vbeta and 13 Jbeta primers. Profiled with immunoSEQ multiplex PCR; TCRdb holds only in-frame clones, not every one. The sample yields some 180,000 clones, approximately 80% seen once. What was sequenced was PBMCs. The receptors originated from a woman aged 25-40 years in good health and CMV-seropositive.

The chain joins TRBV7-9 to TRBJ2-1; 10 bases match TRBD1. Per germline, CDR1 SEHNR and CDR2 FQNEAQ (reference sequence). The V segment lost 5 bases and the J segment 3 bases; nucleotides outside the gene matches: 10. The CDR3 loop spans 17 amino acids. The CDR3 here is CASSAQTGGILYNEQFF. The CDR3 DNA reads TGTGCCAGCAGCGCCCAGACAGGGGGCATTCTCTACAATGAGCAGTTCTTC.

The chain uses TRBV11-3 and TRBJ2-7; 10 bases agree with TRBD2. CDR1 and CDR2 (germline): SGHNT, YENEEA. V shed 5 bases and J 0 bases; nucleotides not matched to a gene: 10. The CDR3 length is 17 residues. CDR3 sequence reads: CASSVDGASGGSYEQYF. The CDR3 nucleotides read TGTGCCAGCAGCGTCGACGGTGCTAGCGGGGGCTCCTACGAGCAGTACTTC.

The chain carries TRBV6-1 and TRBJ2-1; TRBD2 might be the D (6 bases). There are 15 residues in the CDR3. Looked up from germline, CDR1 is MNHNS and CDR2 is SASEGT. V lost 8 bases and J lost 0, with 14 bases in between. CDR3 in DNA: TGTGCCAGCTTAGAGCGGGTAAGCTCCTACAATGAGCAGTTCTTC. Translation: CASLERVSSYNEQFF.

The CDR3 DNA reads TGTGCCAGCAGTGAATGGACAGACGGGGAGACCCAGTACTTC. It yields the protein CASSEWTDGETQYF. V usage is TRBV6-1 and J usage is TRBJ2-5; perhaps TRBD1 as D (6 bases). The CDR3 runs to 14 residues. Trimming stripped 2 bases from V and 5 bases from J, with 12 bases between. Germline values: CDR1 MNHNS, CDR2 SASEGT.

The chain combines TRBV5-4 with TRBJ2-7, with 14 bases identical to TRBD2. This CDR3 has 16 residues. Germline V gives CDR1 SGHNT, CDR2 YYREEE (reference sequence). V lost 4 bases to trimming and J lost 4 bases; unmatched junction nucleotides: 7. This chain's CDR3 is CASSQGGTSGSYEQYF. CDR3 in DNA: TGTGCCAGCAGCCAAGGGGGGACTAGCGGGAGTTACGAGCAGTACTTC.

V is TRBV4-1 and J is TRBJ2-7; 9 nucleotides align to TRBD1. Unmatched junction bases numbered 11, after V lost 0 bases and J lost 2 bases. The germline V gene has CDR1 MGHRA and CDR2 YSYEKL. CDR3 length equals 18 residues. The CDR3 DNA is TGCGCCAGCAGCCAAGAGGGGCTTGGGACAGGGAGAACCTACGAGCAGTACTTC. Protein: CASSQEGLGTGRTYEQYF.

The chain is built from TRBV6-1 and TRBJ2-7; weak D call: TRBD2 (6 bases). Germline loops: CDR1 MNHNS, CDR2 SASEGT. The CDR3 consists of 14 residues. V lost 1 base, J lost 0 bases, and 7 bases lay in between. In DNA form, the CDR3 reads TGTGCCAGCAGTGAAGGGGGGGTCTCCTACGAGCAGTACTTC. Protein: CASSEGGVSYEQYF.

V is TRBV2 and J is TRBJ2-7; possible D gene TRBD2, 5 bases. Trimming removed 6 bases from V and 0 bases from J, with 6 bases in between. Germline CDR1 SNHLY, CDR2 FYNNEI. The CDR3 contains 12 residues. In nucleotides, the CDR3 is TGTGCCAGCAGAGCGGACTCCTACGAGCAGTACTTC. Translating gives CASRADSYEQYF. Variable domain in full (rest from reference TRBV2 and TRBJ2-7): EPEVTQTPSHQVTQMGQEVILRCVPISNHLYFYWYRQILGQKVEFLVSFYNNEISEKSEIFDDQFSVERPDGSNFTLKIRSTKLEDSAMYFCASRADSYEQYFGPGTRLTVT.

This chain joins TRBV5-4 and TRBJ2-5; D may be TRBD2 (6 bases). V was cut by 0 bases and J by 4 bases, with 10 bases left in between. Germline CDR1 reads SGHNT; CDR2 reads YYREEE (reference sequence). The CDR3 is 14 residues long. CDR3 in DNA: TGTGCCAGCAGCTTGGCACTAGCAGGAGAGACCCAGTACTTC. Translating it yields CASSLALAGETQYF.

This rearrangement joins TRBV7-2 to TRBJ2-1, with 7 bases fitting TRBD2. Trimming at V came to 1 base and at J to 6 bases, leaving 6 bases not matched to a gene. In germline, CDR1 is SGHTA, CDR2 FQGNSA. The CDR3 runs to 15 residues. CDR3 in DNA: TGTGCCAGCAGCTTAGTGAGCGGCGGGAGCAATGAGCAGTTCTTC. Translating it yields CASSLVSGGSNEQFF.